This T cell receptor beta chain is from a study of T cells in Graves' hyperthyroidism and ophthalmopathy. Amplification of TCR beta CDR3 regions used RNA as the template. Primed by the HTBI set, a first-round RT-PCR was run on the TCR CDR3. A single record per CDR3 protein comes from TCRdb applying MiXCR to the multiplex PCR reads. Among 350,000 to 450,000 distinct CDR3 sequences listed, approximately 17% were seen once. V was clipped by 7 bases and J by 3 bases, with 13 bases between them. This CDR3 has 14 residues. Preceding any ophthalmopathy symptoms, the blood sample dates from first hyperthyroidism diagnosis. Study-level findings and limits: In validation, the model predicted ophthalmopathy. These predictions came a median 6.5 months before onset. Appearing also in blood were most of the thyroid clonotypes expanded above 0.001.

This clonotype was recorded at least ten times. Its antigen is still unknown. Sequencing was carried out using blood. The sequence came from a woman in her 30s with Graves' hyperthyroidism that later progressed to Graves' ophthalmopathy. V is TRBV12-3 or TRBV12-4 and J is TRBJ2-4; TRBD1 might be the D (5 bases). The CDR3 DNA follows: TGTGCCAGCACCTCAGGGTTCATCAAAAACATTCAGTACTTC. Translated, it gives CASTSGFIKNIQYF.